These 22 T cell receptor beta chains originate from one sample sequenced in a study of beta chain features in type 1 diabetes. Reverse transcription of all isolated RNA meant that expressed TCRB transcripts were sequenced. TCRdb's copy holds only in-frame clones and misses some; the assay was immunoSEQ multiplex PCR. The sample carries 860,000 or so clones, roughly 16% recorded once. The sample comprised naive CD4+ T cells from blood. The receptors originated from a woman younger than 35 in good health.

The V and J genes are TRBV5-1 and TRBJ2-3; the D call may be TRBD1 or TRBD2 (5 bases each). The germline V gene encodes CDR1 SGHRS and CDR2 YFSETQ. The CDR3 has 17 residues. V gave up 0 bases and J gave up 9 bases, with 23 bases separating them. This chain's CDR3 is CASSLGGRGPDRETQYF. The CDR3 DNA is TGCGCCAGCAGCTTGGGAGGTCGGGGCCCGGACCGGGAAACGCAGTATTTT.

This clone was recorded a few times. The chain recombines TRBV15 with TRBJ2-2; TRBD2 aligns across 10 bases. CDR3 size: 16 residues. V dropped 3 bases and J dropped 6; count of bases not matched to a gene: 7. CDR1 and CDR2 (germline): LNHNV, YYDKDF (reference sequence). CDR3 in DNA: TGTGCCACCAGCAGGCTAGCGGGAGTTGATGCCGGGGAGCTGTTTTTT. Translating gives CATSRLAGVDAGELFF.

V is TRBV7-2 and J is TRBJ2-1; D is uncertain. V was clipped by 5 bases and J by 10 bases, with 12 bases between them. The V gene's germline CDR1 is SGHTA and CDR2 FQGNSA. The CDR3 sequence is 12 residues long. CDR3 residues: CASSTNAREQFF. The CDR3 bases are TGTGCCAGCAGCACAAACGCGCGGGAGCAGTTCTTC.

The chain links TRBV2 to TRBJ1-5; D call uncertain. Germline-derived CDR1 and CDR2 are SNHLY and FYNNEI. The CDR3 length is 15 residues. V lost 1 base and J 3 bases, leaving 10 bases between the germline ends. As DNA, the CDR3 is TGTGCCAGCAGTGAAGGGGCGGGTTACAATCAGCCCCAGCATTTT. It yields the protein CASSEGAGYNQPQHF. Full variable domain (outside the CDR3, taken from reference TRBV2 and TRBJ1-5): EPEVTQTPSHQVTQMGQEVILRCVPISNHLYFYWYRQILGQKVEFLVSFYNNEISEKSEIFDDQFSVERPDGSNFTLKIRSTKLEDSAMYFCASSEGAGYNQPQHFGDGTRLSIL.

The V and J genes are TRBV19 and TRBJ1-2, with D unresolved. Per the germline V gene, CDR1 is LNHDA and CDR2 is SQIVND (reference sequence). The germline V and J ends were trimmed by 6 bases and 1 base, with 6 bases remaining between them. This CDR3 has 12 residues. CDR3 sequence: CASRHLNYGYTF. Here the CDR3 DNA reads TGTGCCAGTAGGCATCTTAACTATGGCTACACCTTC.

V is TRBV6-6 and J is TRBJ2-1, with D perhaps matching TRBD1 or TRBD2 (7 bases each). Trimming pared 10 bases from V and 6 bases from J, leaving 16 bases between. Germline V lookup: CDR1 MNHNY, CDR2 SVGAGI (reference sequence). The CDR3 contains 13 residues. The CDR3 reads CATRQGGGNEQFF. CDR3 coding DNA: TGTGCCACCCGACAGGGAGGGGGCAATGAGCAGTTCTTC.

The CDR3 protein is CASSGGLGLATDTQYF. The CDR3 DNA sequence: TGTGCCAGCAGCGGTGGCCTGGGACTAGCGACAGATACGCAGTATTTT. The chain joins TRBV5-4 to TRBJ2-3, with TRBD2 matching 10 bases. Trimming at V came to 4 bases and at J to 3 bases, leaving 8 bases not matched to a gene. The CDR3 has 16 residues. Germline CDR1 and CDR2: SGHNT and YYREEE (reference sequence).

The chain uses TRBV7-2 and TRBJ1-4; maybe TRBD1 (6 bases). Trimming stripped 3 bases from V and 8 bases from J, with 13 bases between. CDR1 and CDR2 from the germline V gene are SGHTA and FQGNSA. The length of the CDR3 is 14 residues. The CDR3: CASSFGGGQEKLFF. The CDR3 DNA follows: TGTGCCAGCAGCTTTGGAGGGGGTCAGGAAAAACTGTTTTTT.

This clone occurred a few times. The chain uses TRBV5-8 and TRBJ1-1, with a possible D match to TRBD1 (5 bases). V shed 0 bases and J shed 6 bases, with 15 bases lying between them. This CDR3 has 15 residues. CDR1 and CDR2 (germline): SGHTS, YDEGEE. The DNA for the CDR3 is TGTGCCAGCAGCTTGGCCATTGGGGCCGATCCTGAAGCTTTCTTT. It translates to CASSLAIGADPEAFF.

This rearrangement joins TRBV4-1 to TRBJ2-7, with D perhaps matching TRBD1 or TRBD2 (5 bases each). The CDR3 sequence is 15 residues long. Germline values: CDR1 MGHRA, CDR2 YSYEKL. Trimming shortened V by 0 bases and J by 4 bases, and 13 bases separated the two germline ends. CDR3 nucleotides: TGCGCCAGCAGCCAAGACTGGGGGAGTACTTACGAGCAGTACTTC. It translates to CASSQDWGSTYEQYF.

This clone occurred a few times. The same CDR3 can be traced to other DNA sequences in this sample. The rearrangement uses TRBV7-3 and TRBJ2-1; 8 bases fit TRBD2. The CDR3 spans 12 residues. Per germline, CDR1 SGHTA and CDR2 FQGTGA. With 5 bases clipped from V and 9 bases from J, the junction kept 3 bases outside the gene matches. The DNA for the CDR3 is TGTGCCAGCAGCCTGGGACTAGGTGAGCAGTTCTTC. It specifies CASSLGLGEQFF. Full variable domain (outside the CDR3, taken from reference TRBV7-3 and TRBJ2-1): GAGVSQTPSNKVTEKGKYVELRCDPISGHTALYWYRQSLGQGPEFLIYFQGTGAADDSGLPNDRFFAVRPEGSVSTLKIQRTERGDSAVYLCASSLGLGEQFFGPGTRLTVL.

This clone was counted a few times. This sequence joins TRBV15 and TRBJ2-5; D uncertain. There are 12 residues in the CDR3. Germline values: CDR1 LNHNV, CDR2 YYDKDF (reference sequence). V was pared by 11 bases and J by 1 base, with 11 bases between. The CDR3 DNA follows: TGTGCCTTGGGAAACTCCCAAGAGACCCAGTACTTC. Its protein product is CALGNSQETQYF. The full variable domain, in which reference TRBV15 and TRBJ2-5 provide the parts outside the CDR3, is DAMVIQNPRYQVTQFGKPVTLSCSQTLNHNVMYWYQQKSSQAPKLLFHYYDKDFNNEADTPDNFQSRRPNTSFCFLDIRSPGLGDTAMYLCALGNSQETQYFGPGTRLLVL.

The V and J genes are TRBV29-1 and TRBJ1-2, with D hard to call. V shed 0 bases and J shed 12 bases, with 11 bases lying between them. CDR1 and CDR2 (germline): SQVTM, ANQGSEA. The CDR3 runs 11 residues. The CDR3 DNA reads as TGCAGCGTTGAAGATTTGGGTACTAACACCTTC. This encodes CSVEDLGTNTF.

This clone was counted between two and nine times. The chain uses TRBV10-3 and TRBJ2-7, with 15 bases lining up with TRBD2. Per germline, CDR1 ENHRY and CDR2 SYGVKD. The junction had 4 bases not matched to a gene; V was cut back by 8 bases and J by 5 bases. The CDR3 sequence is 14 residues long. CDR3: CAIGLAGGGDEQYF. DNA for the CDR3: TGTGCCATCGGACTAGCGGGAGGGGGAGACGAGCAGTACTTC.

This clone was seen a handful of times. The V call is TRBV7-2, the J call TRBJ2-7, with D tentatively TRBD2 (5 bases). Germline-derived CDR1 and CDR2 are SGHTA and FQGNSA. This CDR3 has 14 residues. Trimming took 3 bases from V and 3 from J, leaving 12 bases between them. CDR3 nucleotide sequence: TGTGCCAGCAGCTTCCGGGCCGGAGGCTACGAGCAGTACTTC. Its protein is CASSFRAGGYEQYF.

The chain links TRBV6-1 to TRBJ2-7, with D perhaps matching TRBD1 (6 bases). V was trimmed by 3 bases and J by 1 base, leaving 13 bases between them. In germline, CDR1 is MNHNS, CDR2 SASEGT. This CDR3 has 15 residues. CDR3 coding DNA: TGTGCCAGCAGTGACGGACAGTTCCAGTCCTACGAGCAGTACTTC. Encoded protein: CASSDGQFQSYEQYF.

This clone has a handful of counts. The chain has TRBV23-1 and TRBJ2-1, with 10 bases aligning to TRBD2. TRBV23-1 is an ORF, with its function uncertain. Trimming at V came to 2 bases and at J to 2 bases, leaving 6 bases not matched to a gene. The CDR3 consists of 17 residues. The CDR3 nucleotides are TGCGCCAGCAGTCAAGTAGGGACTAGCGACCCCTACAATGAGCAGTTCTTC. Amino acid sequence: CASSQVGTSDPYNEQFF.

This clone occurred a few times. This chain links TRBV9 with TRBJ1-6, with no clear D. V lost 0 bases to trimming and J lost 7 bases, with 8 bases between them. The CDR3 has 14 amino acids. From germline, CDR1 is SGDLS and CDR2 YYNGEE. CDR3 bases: TGTGCCAGCAGCGTAGAGGCCCGGAATTCACCCCTCCACTTT. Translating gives CASSVEARNSPLHF. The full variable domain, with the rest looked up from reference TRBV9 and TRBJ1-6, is DSGVTQTPKHLITATGQRVTLRCSPRSGDLSVYWYQQSLDQGLQFLIQYYNGEERAKGNILERFSAQQFPDLHSELNLSSLELGDSALYFCASSVEARNSPLHFGNGTRLTVT.

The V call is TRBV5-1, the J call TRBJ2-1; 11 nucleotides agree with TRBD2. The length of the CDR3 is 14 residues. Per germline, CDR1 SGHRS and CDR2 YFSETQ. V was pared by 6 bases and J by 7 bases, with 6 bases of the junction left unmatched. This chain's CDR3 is CASTGTSGLNEQFF. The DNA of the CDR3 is TGCGCCAGCACTGGGACTAGCGGTTTAAATGAGCAGTTCTTC.

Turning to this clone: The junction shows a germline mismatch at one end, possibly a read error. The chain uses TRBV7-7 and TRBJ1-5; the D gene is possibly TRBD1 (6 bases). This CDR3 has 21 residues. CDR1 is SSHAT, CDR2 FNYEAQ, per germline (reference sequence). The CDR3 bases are TGTGCTAGCAGCTTATCAACTCCTTGCCACAATCGGACAGAAAGCAATCAGCCCCAGCATTTT. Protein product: CASSLSTPCHNRTESNQPQHF.

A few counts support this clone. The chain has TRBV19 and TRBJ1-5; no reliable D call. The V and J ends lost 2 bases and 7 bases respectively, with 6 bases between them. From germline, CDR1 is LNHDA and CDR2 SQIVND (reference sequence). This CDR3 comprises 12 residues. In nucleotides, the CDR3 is TGTGCCAGTAGTATACCCCCCCAGCCCCAGCATTTT. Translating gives CASSIPPQPQHF.

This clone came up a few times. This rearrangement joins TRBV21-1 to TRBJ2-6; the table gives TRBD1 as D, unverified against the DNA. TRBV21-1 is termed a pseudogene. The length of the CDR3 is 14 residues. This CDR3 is CASSTITGASVLTF. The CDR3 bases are TGTGCCAGCAGCACCATTACAGGGGCCAGCGTCCTGACTTTC.